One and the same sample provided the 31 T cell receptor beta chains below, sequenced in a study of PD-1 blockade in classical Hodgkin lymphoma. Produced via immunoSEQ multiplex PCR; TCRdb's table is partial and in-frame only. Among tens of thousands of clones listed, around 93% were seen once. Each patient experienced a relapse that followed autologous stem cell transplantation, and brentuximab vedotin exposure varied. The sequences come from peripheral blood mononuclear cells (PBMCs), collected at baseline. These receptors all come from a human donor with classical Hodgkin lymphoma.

CDR3 bases: TGTGCCAGCAGTAGGCGGGGCACAGATACGCAGTATTTT. Translated, it gives CASSRRGTDTQYF. The J gene is TRBJ2-3, the V gene TRBV6-1; a weak D match, TRBD2 (5 bases). The germline V gene has CDR1 MNHNS and CDR2 SASEGT. Deletions cut 5 bases from V and 1 base from J, with 7 bases between. CDR3 length: 13 amino acids.

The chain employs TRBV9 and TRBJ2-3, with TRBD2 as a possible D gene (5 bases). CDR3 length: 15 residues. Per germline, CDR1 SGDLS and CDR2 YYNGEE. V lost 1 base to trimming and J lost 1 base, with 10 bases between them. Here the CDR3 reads CASSVRTQGTDTQYF. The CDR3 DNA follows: TGTGCCAGCAGCGTAAGGACTCAGGGCACAGATACGCAGTATTTT.

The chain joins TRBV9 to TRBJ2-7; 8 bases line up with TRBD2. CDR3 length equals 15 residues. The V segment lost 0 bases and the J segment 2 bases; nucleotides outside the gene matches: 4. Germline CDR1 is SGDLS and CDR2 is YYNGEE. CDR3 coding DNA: TGTGCCAGCAGCGTAGGTGTAGCGGGGCCCTACGAGCAGTACTTC. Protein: CASSVGVAGPYEQYF.

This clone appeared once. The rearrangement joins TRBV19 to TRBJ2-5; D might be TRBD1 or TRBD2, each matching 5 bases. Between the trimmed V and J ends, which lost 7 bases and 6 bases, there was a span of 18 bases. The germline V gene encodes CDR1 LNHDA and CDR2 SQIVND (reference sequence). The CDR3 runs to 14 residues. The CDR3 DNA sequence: TGTGCCAGTACTCCTACCGGGACCGAGAAGACCCAGTACTTC. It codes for CASTPTGTEKTQYF.

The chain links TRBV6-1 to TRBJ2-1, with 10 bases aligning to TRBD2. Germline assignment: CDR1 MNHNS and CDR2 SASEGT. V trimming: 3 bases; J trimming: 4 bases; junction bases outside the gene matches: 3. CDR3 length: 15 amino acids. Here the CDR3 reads CASSDLAGAYNEQFF. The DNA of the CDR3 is TGTGCCAGCAGTGATCTAGCGGGAGCTTACAATGAGCAGTTCTTC.

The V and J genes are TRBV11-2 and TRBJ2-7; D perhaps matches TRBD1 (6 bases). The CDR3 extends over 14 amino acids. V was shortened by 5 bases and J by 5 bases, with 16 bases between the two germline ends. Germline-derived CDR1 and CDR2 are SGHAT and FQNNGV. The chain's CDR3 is CASSKVHRDHEQYF. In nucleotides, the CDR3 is TGTGCCAGCAGCAAGGTCCACAGGGACCACGAGCAGTACTTC.

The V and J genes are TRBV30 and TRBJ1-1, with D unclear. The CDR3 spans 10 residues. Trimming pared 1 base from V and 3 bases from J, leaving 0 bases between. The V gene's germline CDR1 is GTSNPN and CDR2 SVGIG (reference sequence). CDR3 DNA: TGTGCCTGGAGTGACACTGAAGCTTTCTTT. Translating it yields CAWSDTEAFF.

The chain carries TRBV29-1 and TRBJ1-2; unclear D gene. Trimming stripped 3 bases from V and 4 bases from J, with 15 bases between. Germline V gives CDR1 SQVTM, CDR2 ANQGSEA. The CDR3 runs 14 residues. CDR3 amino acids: CSVETGSRIYGYTF. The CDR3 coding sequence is TGCAGCGTTGAGACCGGCAGCCGTATCTATGGCTACACCTTC.

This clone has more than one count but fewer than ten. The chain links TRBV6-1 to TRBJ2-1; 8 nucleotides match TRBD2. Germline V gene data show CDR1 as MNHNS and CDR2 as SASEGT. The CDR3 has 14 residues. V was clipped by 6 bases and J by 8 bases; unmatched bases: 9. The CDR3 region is CASRAGDPGDEQFF. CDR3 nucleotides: TGTGCCAGCAGAGCGGGAGACCCCGGGGATGAGCAGTTCTTC.

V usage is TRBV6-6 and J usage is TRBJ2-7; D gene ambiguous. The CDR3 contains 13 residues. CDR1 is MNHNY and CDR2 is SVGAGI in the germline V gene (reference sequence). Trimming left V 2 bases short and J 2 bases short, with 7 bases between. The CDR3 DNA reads TGTGCCAGCAGTTACGGGCTACCCTACGAGCAGTACTTC. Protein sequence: CASSYGLPYEQYF.

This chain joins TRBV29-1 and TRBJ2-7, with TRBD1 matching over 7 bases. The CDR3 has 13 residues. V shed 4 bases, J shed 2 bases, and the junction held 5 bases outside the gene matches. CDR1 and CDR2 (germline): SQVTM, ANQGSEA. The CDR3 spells CSVANRGPYEQYF. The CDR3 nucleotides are TGCAGCGTTGCCAACAGGGGTCCCTACGAGCAGTACTTC.

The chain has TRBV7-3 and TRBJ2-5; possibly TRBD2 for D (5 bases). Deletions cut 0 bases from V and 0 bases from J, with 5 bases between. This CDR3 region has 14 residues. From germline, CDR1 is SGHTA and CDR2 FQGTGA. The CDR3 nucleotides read TGTGCCAGCAGCTTAACAGCGGACCAAGAGACCCAGTACTTC. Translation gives CASSLTADQETQYF.

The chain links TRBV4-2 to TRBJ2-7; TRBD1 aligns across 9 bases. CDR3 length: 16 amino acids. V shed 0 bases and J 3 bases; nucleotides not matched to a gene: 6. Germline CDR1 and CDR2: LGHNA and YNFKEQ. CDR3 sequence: CASSQDTPGQGYEQYF. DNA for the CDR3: TGTGCCAGCAGCCAAGACACTCCGGGACAGGGCTACGAGCAGTACTTC.

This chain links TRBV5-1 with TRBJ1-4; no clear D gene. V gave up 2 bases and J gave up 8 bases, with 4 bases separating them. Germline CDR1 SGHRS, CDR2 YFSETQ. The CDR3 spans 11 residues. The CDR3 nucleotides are TGCGCCAGCAGCTTAAACGAAAAACTGTTTTTT. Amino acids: CASSLNEKLFF.

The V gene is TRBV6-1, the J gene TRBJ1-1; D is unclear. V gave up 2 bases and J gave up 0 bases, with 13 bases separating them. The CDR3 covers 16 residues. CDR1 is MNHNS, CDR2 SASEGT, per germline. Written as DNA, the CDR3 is TGTGCCAGCAGTGAAAGTCAGGTGAGGGTGAACACTGAAGCTTTCTTT. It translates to CASSESQVRVNTEAFF.

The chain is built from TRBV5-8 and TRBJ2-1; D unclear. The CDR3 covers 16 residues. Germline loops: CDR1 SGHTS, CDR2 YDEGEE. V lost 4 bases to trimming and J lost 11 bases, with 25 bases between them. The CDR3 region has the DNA TGTGCCAGCAGCCGCTTGTTGGCAAGCGATCTCCATCAGCAGTTCTTC. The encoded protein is CASSRLLASDLHQQFF.

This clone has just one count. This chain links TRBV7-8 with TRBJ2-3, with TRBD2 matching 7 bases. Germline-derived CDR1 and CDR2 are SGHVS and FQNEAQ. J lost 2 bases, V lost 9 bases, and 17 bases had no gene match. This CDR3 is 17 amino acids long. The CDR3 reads CASSTALTSLITDTQYF. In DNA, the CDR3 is TGTGCCAGTAGCACCGCCCTGACTAGCCTAATCACAGATACGCAGTATTTT.

CDR3 amino acids: CASSQDRTGLTGNTIYF. For the CDR3, the DNA is TGCGCCAGCAGCCAAGACCGGACAGGGTTAACTGGAAACACCATATATTTT. The chain carries TRBV4-1 and TRBJ1-3; TRBD1 agrees at 8 bases. This CDR3 has 17 residues. Germline V gene data show CDR1 as MGHRA and CDR2 as YSYEKL. V was clipped by 0 bases and J by 2 bases; unmatched bases: 6.

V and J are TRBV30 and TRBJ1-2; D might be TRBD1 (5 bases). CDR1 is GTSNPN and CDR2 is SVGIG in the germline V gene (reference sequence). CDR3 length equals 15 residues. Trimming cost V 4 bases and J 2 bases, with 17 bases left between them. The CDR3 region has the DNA TGTGCCTGGAAGTTCGACCCTTCAGGGAACTATGGCTACACCTTC. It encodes CAWKFDPSGNYGYTF.

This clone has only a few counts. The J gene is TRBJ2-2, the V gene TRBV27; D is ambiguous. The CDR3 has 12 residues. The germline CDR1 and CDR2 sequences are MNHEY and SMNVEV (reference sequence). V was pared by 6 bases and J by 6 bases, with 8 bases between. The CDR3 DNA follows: TGTGCCAGCAGCCTACCTCCCGGGGAGCTGTTTTTT. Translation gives CASSLPPGELFF.

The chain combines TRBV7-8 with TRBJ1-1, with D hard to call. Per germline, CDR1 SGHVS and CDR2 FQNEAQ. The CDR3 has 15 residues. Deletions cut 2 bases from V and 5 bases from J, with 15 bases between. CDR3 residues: CASSLPGVRGTEAFF. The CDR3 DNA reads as TGTGCCAGCAGCTTACCTGGGGTTAGAGGGACTGAAGCTTTCTTT.

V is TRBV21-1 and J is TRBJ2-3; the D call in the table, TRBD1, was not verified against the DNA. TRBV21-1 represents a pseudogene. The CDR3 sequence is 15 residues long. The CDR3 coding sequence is TGTGCCAGCAGCTGGGACAGGGGTAGTAAAGATACGCAGTATTTT. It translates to CASSWDRGSKDTQYF.

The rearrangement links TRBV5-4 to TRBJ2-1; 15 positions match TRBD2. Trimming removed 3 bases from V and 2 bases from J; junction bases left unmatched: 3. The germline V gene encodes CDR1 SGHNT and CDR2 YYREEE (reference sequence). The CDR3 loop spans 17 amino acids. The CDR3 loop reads CASSWGTSGGPYNEQFF. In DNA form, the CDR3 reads TGTGCCAGCAGCTGGGGGACTAGCGGGGGGCCCTACAATGAGCAGTTCTTC. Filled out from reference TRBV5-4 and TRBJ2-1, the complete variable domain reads ETGVTQSPTHLIKTRGQQVTLRCSSQSGHNTVSWYQQALGQGPQFIFQYYREEENGRGNFPPRFSGLQFPNYSSELNVNALELDDSALYLCASSWGTSGGPYNEQFFGPGTRLTVL.

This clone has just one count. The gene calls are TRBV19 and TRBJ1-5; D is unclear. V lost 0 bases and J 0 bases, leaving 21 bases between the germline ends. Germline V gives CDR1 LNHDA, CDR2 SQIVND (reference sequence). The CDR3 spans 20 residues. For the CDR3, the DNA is TGTGCCAGTAGTATAGACGACGCAGCACCGGGTCCTTATAGCAATCAGCCCCAGCATTTT. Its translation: CASSIDDAAPGPYSNQPQHF.

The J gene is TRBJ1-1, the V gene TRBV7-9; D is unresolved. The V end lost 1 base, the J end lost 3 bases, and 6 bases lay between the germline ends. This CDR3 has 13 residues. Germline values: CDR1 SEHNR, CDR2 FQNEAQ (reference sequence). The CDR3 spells CASSLEGDTEAFF. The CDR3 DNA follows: TGTGCCAGCAGCTTAGAGGGAGACACTGAAGCTTTCTTT.

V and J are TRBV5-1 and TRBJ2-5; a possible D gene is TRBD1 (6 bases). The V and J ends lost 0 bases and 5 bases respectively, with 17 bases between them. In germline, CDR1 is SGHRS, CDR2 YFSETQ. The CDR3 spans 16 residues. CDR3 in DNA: TGCGCCAGCAGCTTGGCCTTGTCCAGGGGAAGGGAGACCCAGTACTTC. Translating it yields CASSLALSRGRETQYF.

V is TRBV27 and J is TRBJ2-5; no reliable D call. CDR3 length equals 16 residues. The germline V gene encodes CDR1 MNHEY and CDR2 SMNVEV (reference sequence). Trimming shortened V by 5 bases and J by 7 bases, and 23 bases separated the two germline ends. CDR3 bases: TGTGCCAGCAGTCCGACCAGTTACTTTGGGTTGACGACCCAGTACTTC. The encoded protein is CASSPTSYFGLTTQYF.

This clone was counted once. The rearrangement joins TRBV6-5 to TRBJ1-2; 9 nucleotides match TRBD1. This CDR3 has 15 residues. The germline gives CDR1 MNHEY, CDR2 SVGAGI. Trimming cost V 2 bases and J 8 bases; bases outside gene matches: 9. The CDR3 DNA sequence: TGTGCCAGCAGTTACGGGACAGGGTCCCCGCGAGGCTACACCTTC. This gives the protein CASSYGTGSPRGYTF.

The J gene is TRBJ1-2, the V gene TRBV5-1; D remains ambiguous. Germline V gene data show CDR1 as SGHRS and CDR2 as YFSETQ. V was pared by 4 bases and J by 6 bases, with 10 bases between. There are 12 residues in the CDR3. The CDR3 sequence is CASSAQVDGYTF. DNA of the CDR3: TGCGCCAGCAGCGCCCAGGTGGATGGCTACACCTTC.

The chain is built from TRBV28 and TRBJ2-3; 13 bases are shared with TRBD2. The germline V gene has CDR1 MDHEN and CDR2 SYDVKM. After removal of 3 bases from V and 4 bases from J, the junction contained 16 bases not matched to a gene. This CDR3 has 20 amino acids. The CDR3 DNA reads TGTGCCAGCAGTTTTTCCCCTTCACTAGCGGGGGGGCCTTGGTCAGATACGCAGTATTTT. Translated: CASSFSPSLAGGPWSDTQYF.

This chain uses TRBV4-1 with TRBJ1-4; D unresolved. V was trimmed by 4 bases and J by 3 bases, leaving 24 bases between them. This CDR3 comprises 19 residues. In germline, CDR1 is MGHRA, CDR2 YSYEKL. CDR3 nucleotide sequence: TGCGCCAGCAGCCCGGGCGGGGTTTTCCTCCCGGCTCCTAATGAAAAACTGTTTTTT. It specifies CASSPGGVFLPAPNEKLFF.